The source of this TCR beta chain is a study of blood T cell repertoires in COVID-19. TCRdb's table, derived via immunoSEQ multiplex PCR, lists solely in-frame clones and lacks some. Of some 87,000 clones listed, around four fifths are singletons. CDR3 size: 13 residues. V lost 4 bases and J lost 2; bases outside the gene matches: 3. Per the germline V gene, CDR1 is SGHRS and CDR2 is YFSETQ. This receptor was taken from a woman aged 70 to 79 with active or convalescent COVID-19. The chain employs TRBV5-1 and TRBJ2-7; 7 bases are shared with TRBD2. The sample consisted of peripheral blood. In DNA form, the CDR3 reads TGCGCCAGCAGCCGGGGGGAACCCTACGAGCAGTACTTC. Amino acids: CASSRGEPYEQYF.